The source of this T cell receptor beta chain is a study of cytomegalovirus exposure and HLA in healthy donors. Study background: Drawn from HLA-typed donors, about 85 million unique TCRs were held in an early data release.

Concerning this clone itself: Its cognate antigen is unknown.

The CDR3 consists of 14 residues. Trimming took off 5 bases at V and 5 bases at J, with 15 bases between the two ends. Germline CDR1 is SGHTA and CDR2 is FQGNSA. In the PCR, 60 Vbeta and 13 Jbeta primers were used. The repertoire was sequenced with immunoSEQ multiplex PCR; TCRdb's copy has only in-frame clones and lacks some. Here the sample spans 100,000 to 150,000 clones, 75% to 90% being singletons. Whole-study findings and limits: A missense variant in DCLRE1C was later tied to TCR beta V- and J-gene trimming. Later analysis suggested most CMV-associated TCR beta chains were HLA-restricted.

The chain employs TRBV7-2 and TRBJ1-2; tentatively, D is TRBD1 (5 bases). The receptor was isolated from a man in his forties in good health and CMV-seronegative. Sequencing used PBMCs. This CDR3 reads CASSTWRDQYGYTF. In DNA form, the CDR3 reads TGTGCCAGCAGCACTTGGAGGGACCAATATGGCTACACCTTC.